This TCR beta chain was sequenced during a study of cytomegalovirus exposure and HLA in healthy donors. PCR was performed using 60 Vbeta and 13 Jbeta primers. Generated by immunoSEQ multiplex PCR, the TCRdb table keeps only in-frame clones and is missing some. The sample lists 170,000 or so clones; less than 80% were seen once. Per the germline V gene, CDR1 is WNHNN and CDR2 is SYGVQD (reference sequence). Trimming pared 5 bases from V and 0 bases from J, leaving 23 bases between. This CDR3 spans 19 amino acids. J is TRBJ1-5 and V is TRBV10-1; D gene unclear. Material for sequencing was PBMCs. The receptor was derived from a middle-aged woman in good health and CMV-seronegative. CDR3 region: CASSTPHPQIPYSNQPQHF. DNA for the CDR3: TGCGCCAGCAGTACCCCCCACCCACAGATACCGTATAGCAATCAGCCCCAGCATTTT.